This T cell receptor beta chain was observed in a study of blood T cell repertoires in COVID-19. Produced via immunoSEQ multiplex PCR; TCRdb's table is partial and in-frame only. The sample includes hundreds of thousands of clones, roughly four fifths seen only once; the top ten take about 4.8%. CDR1 is SGHRS and CDR2 is YFSETQ in the germline V gene. This CDR3 has 14 amino acids. The V end was cut by 8 bases, the J end by 1 base, with 15 bases between. The chain joins TRBV5-1 to TRBJ1-1; D unresolved. Sample: peripheral blood. The sequence came from a woman aged 65 to 85 with acute or convalescent COVID-19. Here the CDR3 reads CASPSREANTEAFF. In nucleotides, the CDR3 is TGCGCCAGTCCCTCGCGGGAGGCGAACACTGAAGCTTTCTTT.